This paragraph reports one TCR beta chain. What it recognizes is unknown. This record belongs to a study of chemoradiotherapy in HPV16-positive cancers. Study-wide points: Better recurrence-free survival went with HPV-responsive T-cell expansion in HPV16-positive patients. Non-HPV-specific T cells did not expand in tumors during treatment, whereas candidate HPV-specific clones and E7-related motifs did.

The CDR3 sequence is 14 residues long. Germline V CDR1 and CDR2: SEHNR, FQNEAQ (reference sequence). Trimming at V came to 4 bases and at J to 5 bases, leaving 6 bases not matched to a gene. Repertoires were sampled repeatedly during chemoradiotherapy. The method was immunoSEQ multiplex PCR; TCRdb's version includes in-frame clones alone and lacks a portion of them. Of 9,500 or so clones in the sample, around four fifths are singletons; the top ten hold approximately 13%. The chain combines TRBV7-9 with TRBJ2-5; 8 positions agree with TRBD2. The sample in question was tumor tissue, obtained from a patient who underwent chemoradiotherapy. This receptor was taken from a human donor with HPV-associated anogenital cancer. The CDR3 sequence is CASSSGLVGETQYF. In DNA, the CDR3 is TGTGCCAGCAGCTCGGGACTAGTTGGGGAGACCCAGTACTTC.